This record covers a single T cell receptor beta chain. Its antigen is unidentified. Germline CDR1 MNHEY, CDR2 SVGAGI. V dropped 6 bases and J dropped 2 bases, with 13 bases sitting between them. This CDR3 is 14 amino acids long. Profiled with immunoSEQ multiplex PCR; TCRdb holds only in-frame clones, not every one. The sample yields tens of thousands of clones, around 86% seen once. The sample belongs to a study of T cell responses to AZD1222 COVID-19 vaccine. Background on the study: Second doses at about 4 or about 12 weeks were pooled. Overall study results and limits: Donors skewed white British and female; clonal diversity was possibly underestimated. Two AZD1222 administrations were followed by greater Spike-specific TCR breadth and depth. Sampled repertoires all dated from after the peak T cell response.

The chain has TRBV6-5 and TRBJ1-2; unclear D gene. The sequencing here drew on peripheral blood, taken on day 0 of AZD1222 vaccination. The source is an adult in good health. CDR3 DNA: TGTGCCAGCAGCTCCTCTCGGCGGAACTATGGCTACACCTTC. The encoded protein is CASSSSRRNYGYTF.